This note documents a single TCR beta chain sequence. The antigen remains unidentified. The data were obtained in a study of CD8 T cells in ankylosing spondylitis. Findings of the study overall: Seemingly distinctive of ankylosing spondylitis blood was a TCR beta motif formed by eight highly homologous variants.

The V gene lost 6 bases and the J gene lost 3 bases, with 14 bases spanning the gap. This CDR3 contains 14 residues. CDR1 is MDHEN and CDR2 is SYDVKM in the germline V gene. TCRdb re-called the 5' RACE reads through MiXCR, storing one row per CDR3 protein. The profile shows roughly 440,000 distinct CDR3 sequences, 15% to 20% of them singletons. The sequencing sample was made of blood, either unsorted or a sorted T cell fraction (not recorded which). The TCR was taken from a male donor with ankylosing spondylitis. The V call is TRBV28, the J call TRBJ1-2; perhaps TRBD1 as D (6 bases). CDR3 residues: CASRIPQGHYGYTF. CDR3 coding DNA: TGTGCCAGCAGAATTCCCCAGGGGCACTATGGCTACACCTTC.